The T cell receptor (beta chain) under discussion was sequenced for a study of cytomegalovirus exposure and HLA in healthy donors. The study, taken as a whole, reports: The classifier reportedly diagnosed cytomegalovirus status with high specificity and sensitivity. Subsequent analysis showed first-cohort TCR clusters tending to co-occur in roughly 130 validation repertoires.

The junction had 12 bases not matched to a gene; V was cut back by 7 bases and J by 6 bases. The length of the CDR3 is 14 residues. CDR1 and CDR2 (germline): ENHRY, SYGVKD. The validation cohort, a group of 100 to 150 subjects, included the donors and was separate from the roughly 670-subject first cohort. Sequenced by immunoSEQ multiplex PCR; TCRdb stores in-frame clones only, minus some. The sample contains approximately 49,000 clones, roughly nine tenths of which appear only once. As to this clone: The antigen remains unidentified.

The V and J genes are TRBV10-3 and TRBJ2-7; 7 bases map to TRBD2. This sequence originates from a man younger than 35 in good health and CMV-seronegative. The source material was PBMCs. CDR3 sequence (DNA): TGTGCCATCACCTCAGCGGGAAAAGATTCCGAGCAGTACTTC. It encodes CAITSAGKDSEQYF.